This T cell receptor beta chain was captured by sequencing in a study of blood T cell repertoires in COVID-19. Study-wide background: Both acute and convalescent COVID-19 samples were obtained from the United States, Italy and Spain. From T cells, B-cell-depleted T cells, or PBMCs came the material, which was cDNA or gDNA.

This clone has just a few counts. Authors' analysis steps: From reference gene primer amplification, estimates of nucleated cell counts were derived. Produced via immunoSEQ multiplex PCR; TCRdb's table is partial and in-frame only. V and J calls and clone size are as listed in that table; D and trimming were resolved from the DNA. The sample records tens of thousands of clones, 86% being singletons. The sample comprised peripheral blood. This TCR came from a human donor in a cohort sampled during active COVID-19.

Written as DNA, the CDR3 is TGTGCCAGCTCACCGATGGGGCGAACCTACGAGCAGTACTTC. Its protein product is CASSPMGRTYEQYF. The rearrangement uses TRBV18 and TRBJ2-7; tentative D call: TRBD1 (5 bases). V lost 3 bases to trimming and J lost 2 bases, with 11 bases between them. The CDR3 consists of 14 residues. Germline loops: CDR1 KGHSH, CDR2 LQKENI.